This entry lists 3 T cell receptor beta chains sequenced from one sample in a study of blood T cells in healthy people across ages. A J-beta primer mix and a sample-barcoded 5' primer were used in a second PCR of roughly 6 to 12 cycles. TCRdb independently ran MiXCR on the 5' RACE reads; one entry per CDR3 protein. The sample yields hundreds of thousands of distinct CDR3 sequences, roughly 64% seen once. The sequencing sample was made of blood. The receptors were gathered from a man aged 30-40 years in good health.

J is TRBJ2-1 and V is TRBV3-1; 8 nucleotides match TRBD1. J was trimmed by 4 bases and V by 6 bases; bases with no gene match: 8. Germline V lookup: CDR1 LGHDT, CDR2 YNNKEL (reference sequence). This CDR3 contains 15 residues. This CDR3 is CASSTDRGSYNEQFF. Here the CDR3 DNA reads TGTGCCAGCAGTACCGACAGGGGATCATACAATGAGCAGTTCTTC.

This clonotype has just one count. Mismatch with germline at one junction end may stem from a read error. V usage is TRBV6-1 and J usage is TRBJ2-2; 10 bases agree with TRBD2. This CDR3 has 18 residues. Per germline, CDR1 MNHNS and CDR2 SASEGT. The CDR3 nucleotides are TGTGCCAGCAAACAGGGACTAGCGATGGGAGATAACACCGGAGAGCTGTTTTTT. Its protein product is CASKQGLAMGDNTGELFF.

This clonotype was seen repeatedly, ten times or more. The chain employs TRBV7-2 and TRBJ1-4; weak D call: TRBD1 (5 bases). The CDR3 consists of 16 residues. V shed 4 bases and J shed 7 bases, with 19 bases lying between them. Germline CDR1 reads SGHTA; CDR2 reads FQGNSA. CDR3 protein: CASSSSWDGWGEKLFF. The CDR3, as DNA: TGTGCCAGCAGCTCCTCCTGGGACGGATGGGGTGAAAAACTGTTTTTT.